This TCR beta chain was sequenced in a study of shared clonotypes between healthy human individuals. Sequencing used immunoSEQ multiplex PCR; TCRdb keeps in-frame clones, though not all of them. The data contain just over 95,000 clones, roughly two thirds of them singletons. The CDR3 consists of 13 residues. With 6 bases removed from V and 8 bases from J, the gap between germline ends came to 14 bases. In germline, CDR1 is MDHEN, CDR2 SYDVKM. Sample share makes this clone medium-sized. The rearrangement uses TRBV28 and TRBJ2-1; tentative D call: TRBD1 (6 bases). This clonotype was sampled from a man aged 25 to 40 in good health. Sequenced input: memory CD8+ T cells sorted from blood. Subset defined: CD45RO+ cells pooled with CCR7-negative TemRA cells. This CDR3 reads CASRTPQGDEQFF. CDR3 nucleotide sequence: TGTGCCAGCAGGACCCCACAGGGTGATGAGCAGTTCTTC. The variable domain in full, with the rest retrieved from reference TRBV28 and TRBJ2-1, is DVKVTQSSRYLVKRTGEKVFLECVQDMDHENMFWYRQDPGLGLRLIYFSYDVKMKEKGDIPEGYSVSREKKERFSLILESASTNQTSMYLCASRTPQGDEQFFGPGTRLTVL.